The clone carrying this T cell receptor (beta chain) is classed as medium-sized by frequency. Its target is not known. The entry originates in a study of T cell clusters in autoimmune cytopenias. The CDR3 spans 14 residues. The germline V gene has CDR1 MNHEY and CDR2 SMNVEV (reference sequence). Some 38,000 genome equivalents of blood DNA were amplified for TRB. Study-level points and caveats: Primary autoimmune cytopenia patients appeared to lack physiological T cell clusters present in healthy donors. A dominant lymphoma-associated repertoire apparently masked the cluster-lack signature in secondary cytopenia versus chronic lymphocytic leukemia. Healthy donors had approximately 2.9-fold more exclusive TRB clusters than active autoimmune hepatitis patients.

One tube held mixed TRB-A and TRB-B primer pools for touch-down PCR. TCRdb derives one entry per CDR3 protein from the multiplex PCR reads, leaving out DNA. The sample has some 3,000 distinct CDR3 sequences. The sequencing sample was made of peripheral blood. The J gene is TRBJ2-5, the V gene TRBV27. The sequence was collected from a human donor with an autoimmune cytopenia or autoimmune hepatitis (not recorded which). This CDR3 is CASKAANWRETQYF.